This TCR beta chain emerged from a study of T cells in tuberculosis. Across the whole study: IGRA-negative adolescents, IGRA-positive adolescents with latent tuberculosis and adults with active tuberculosis formed this South African cohort.

Latent tuberculosis screening used tuberculin skin test and IGRA at entry. General study findings and limits: Smaller alpha distances in active tuberculosis partly reflected shorter CDR3-alpha lengths. Using the GMM-specific repertoire gave about 84% accuracy versus around 70% with motifs.

V trimming: 3 bases; J trimming: 15 bases; junction bases outside the gene matches: 11. The CDR3 is 13 residues long. In germline, CDR1 is SGHDT, CDR2 YYEEEE. The data were produced by immunoSEQ multiplex PCR, yet TCRdb's version contains in-frame clones alone and is incomplete. This sample yields more than 20,000 clones, of which 80% to 90% are seen a single time; roughly 15% belongs to the top ten. Worth noting for this clone: What it binds is unknown.

The receptor was isolated from a donor aged 5 to 30 with latent tuberculosis or without tuberculosis infection. Sequenced: PBMCs. This chain uses TRBV5-6 with TRBJ2-1, with 8 bases matching TRBD2. The CDR3 spells CASSWETGGAVFF. For the CDR3, the DNA is TGTGCCAGCAGCTGGGAAACGGGGGGGGCCGTGTTCTTC.